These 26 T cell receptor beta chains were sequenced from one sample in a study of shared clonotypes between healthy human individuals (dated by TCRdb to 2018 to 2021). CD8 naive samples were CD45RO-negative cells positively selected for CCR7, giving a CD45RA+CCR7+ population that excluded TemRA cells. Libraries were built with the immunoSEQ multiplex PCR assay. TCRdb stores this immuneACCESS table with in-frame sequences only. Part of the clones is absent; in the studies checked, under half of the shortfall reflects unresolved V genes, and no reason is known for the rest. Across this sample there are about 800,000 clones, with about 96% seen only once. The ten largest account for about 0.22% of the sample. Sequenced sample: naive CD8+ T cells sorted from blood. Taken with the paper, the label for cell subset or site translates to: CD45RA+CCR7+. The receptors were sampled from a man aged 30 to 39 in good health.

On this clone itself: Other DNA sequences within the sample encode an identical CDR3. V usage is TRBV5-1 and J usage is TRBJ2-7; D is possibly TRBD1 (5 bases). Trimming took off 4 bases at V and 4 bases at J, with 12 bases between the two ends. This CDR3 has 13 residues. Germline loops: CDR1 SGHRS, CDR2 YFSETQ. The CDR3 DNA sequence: TGCGCCAGCAGCCTGACCAGGGCGTACGAGCAGTACTTC. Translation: CASSLTRAYEQYF.

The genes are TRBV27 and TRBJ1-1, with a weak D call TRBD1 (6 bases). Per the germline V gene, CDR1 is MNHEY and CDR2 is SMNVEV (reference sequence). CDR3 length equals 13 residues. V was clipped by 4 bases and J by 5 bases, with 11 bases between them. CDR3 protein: CASSSGGGTEAFF. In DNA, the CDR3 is TGTGCCAGCAGTTCAGGAGGGGGGACTGAAGCTTTCTTT.

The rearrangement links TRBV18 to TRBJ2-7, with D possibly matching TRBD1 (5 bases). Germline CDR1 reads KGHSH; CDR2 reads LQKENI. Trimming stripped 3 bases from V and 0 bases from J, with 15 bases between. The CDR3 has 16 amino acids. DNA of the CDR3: TGTGCCAGCTCACCTGGTTCAGGGCCTAGCTCCTACGAGCAGTACTTC. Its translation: CASSPGSGPSSYEQYF.

In nucleotides, the CDR3 is TGTGCCAGCAGCCCGGGCAACCCCCGGGGCACCGGGGAGCTGTTTTTT. Translating gives CASSPGNPRGTGELFF. V gene TRBV7-3 combines with J gene TRBJ2-2; D is possibly TRBD2 (5 bases). The germline CDR1 and CDR2 sequences are SGHTA and FQGTGA. Trimming cost V 5 bases and J 4 bases, with 17 bases left between them. The CDR3 runs 16 residues. The whole variable domain, filled in from reference TRBV7-3 and TRBJ2-2, reads GAGVSQTPSNKVTEKGKYVELRCDPISGHTALYWYRQSLGQGPEFLIYFQGTGAADDSGLPNDRFFAVRPEGSVSTLKIQRTERGDSAVYLCASSPGNPRGTGELFFGEGSRLTVL.

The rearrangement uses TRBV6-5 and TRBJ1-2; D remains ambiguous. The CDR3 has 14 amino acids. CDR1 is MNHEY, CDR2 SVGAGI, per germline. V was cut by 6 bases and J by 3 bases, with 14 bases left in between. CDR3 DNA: TGTGCCAGCAGGATGACATTGGGTGACTATGGCTACACCTTC. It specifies CASRMTLGDYGYTF.

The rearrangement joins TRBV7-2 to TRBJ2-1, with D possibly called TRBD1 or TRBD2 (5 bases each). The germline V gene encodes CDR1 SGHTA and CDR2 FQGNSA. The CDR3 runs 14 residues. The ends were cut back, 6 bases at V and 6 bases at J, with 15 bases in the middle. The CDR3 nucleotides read TGTGCCAGCAGAGGGACGGGTACTGTCAATGAGCAGTTCTTC. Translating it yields CASRGTGTVNEQFF.

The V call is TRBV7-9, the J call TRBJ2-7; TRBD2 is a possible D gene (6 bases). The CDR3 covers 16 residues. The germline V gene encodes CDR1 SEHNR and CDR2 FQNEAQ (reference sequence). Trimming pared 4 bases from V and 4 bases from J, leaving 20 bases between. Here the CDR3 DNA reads TGTGCCAGCAGCTCCGAAGGGACTCCGGGAGAATACGAGCAGTACTTC. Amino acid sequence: CASSSEGTPGEYEQYF.

CDR3 DNA: TGTGCCAGCAGCGAACAGGGTGGCACTGAAGCTTTCTTT. Translation gives CASSEQGGTEAFF. The chain uses TRBV9 and TRBJ1-1; D may be TRBD1 (6 bases). Trimming left V 3 bases short and J 4 bases short, with 10 bases between. Germline V CDR1 and CDR2: SGDLS, YYNGEE. The CDR3 loop spans 13 amino acids.

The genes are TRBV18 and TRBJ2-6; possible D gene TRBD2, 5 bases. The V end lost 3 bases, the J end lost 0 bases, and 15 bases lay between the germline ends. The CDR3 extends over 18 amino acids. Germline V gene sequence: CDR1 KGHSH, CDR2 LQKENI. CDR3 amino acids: CASSPLGAGASGANVLTF. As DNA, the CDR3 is TGTGCCAGCTCACCGTTGGGAGCTGGAGCCTCTGGGGCCAACGTCCTGACTTTC. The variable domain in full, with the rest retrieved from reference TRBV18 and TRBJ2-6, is NAGVMQNPRHLVRRRGQEARLRCSPMKGHSHVYWYRQLPEEGLKFMVYLQKENIIDESGMPKERFSAEFPKEGPSILRIQQVVRGDSAAYFCASSPLGAGASGANVLTFGAGSRLTVL.

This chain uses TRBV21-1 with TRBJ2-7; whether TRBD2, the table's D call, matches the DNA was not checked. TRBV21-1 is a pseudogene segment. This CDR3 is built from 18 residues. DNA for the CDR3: TGTGCCAGCAGCAAATATTGTAGGATGGCGGGAGGGCCTGTCGAGCAGTACTTC. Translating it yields CASSKYCRMAGGPVEQYF.

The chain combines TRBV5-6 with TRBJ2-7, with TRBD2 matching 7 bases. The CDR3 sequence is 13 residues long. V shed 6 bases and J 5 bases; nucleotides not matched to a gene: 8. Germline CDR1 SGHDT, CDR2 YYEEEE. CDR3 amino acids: CASTDWEGHEQYF. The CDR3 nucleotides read TGTGCCAGCACCGACTGGGAGGGTCACGAGCAGTACTTC.

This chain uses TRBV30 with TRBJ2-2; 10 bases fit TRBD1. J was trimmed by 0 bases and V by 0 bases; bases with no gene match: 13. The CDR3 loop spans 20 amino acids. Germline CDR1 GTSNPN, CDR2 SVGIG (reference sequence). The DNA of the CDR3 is TGTGCCTGGAGTGTCGGGGTCCGGACAGGGGGATTATCGAACACCGGGGAGCTGTTTTTT. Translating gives CAWSVGVRTGGLSNTGELFF.

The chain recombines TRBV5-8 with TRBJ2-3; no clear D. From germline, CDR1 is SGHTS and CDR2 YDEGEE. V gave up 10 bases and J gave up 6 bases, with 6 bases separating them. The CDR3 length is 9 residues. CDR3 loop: CASEDTQYF. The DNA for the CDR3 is TGTGCCTCGGAGGATACGCAGTATTTT.

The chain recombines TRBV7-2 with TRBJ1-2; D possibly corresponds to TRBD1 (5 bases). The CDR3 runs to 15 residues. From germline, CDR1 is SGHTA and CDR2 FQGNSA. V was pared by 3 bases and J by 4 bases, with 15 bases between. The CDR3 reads CASSFSGGAAYGYTF. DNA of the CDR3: TGTGCCAGCAGCTTCTCCGGCGGGGCAGCCTATGGCTACACCTTC.

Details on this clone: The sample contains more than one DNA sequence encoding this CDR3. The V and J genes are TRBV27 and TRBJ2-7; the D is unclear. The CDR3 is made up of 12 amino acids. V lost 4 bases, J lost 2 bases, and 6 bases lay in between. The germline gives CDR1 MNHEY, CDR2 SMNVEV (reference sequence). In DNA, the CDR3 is TGTGCCAGCAGTTCTTCCACCTACGAGCAGTACTTC. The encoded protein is CASSSSTYEQYF.

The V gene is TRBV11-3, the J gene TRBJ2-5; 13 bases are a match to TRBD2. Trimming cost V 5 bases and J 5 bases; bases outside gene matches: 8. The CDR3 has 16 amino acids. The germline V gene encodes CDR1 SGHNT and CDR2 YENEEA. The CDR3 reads CASSPGTSGVGETQYF. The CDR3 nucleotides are TGTGCCAGCAGCCCTGGGACTAGCGGGGTAGGGGAGACCCAGTACTTC.

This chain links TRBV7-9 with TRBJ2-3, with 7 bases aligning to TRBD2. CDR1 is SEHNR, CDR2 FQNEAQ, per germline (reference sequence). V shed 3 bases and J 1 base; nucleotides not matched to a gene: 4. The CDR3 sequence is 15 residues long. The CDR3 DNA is TGTGCCAGCAGCTTCGGGCTAGCGGGCACAGATACGCAGTATTTT. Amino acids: CASSFGLAGTDTQYF.

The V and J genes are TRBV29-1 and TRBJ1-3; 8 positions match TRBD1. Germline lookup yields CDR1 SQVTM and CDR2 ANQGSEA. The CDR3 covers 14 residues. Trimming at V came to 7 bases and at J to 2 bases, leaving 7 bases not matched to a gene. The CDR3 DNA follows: TGCAGCGGCATTCTACAGGGGGCTGGAAACACCATATATTTT. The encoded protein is CSGILQGAGNTIYF.

The DNA for the CDR3 is TGTGCCAAAGGACTAGCGTGGAAGCCCAAGCAGTACTTC. Translating gives CAKGLAWKPKQYF. The rearrangement uses TRBV6-5 and TRBJ2-7; 9 bases fit TRBD2. Germline lookup yields CDR1 MNHEY and CDR2 SVGAGI. The CDR3 loop spans 13 amino acids. J was trimmed by 8 bases and V by 10 bases; bases with no gene match: 12.

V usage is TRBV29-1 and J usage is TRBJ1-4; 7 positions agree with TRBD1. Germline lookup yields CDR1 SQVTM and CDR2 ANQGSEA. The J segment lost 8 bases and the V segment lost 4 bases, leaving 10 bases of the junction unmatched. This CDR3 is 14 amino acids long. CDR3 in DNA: TGCAGCGTTGTGGTTTGGGACAGAGGGGAAAAACTGTTTTTT. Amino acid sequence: CSVVVWDRGEKLFF.

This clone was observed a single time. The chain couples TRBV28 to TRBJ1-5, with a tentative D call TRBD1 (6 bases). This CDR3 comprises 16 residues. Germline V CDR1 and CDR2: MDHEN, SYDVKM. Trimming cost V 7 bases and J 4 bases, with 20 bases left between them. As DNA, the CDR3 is TGTGCCAGCACGGTATGGACAGTCCAAGGAAATCAGCCCCAGCATTTT. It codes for CASTVWTVQGNQPQHF.

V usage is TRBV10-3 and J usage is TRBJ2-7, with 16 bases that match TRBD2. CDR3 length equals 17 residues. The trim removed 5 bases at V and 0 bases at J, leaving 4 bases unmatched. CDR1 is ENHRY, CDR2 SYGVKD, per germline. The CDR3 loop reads CAISPGTSGRASYEQYF. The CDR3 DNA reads TGTGCCATCAGTCCCGGGACTAGCGGGAGGGCCTCCTACGAGCAGTACTTC.

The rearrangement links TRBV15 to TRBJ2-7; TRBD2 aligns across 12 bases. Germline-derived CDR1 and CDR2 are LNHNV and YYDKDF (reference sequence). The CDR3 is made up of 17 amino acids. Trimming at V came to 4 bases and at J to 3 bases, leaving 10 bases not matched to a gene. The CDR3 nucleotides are TGTGCCACCAGCACCCCTCCGTGGACTAGCGGGGACTACGAGCAGTACTTC. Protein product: CATSTPPWTSGDYEQYF.

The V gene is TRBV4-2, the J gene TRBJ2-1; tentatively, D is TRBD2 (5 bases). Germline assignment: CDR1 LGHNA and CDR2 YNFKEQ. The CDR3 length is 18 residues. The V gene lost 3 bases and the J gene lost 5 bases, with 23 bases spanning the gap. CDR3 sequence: CASSQDRDLARLHNEQFF. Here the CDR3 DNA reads TGTGCCAGCAGCCAGGATCGTGACTTAGCGAGGCTTCACAATGAGCAGTTCTTC.

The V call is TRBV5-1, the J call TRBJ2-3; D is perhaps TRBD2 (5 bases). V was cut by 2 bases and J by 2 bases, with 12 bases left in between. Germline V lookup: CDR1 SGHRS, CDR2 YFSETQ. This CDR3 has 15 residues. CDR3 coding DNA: TGCGCCAGCAGCTTAGCTGTAGCGTTCACAGATACGCAGTATTTT. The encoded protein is CASSLAVAFTDTQYF.

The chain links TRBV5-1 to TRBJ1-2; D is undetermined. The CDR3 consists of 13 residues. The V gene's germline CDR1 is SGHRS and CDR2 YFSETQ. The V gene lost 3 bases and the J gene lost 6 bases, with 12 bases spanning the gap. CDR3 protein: CASSSTPIDGYTF. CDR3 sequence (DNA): TGCGCCAGCAGCTCCACACCAATTGATGGCTACACCTTC.